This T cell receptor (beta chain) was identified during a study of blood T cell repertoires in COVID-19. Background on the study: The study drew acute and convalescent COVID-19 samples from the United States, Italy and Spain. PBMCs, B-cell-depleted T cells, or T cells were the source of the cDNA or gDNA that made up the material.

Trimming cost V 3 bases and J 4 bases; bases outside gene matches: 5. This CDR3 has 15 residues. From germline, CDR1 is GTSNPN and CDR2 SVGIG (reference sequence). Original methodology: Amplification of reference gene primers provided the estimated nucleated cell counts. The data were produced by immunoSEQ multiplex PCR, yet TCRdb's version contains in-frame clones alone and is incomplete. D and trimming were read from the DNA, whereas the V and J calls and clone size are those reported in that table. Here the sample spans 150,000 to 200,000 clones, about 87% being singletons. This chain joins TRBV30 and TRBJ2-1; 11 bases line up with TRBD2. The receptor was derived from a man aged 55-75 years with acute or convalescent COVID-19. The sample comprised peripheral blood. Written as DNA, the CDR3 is TGTGCCTGGAGGGTAGCGGGGGGGCGGTACAATGAGCAGTTCTTC. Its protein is CAWRVAGGRYNEQFF.